The present T cell receptor (beta chain) was sequenced within a study of blood T cell repertoires in COVID-19. The age range of participants was about 18 to 95 years, with residence in about two dozen US areas. Which cohort a participant joined came from the clinical history participants gave. In the study's own analysis: Quantification of nucleated cells was approximated via reference gene primer amplification. The table came from immunoSEQ multiplex PCR; TCRdb's copy has only in-frame clones and leaves some out. V and J calls and clone size come straight from that table; D and trimming were deduced from the DNA. In the table there are about 430,000 clones, around 87% of which are singletons. The CDR3 runs to 17 residues. The J segment lost 6 bases and the V segment lost 5 bases, leaving 13 bases of the junction unmatched. Germline CDR1 SGHVS, CDR2 FNYEAQ.

This clonotype originated in a woman in her 30s with acute COVID-19. The genes are TRBV7-6 and TRBJ2-1, with TRBD2 identical over 10 bases. Material: PBMCs or T cells enriched from blood (not recorded which). The chain's CDR3 is CASSQPISGGWVNEQFF. The CDR3 DNA reads as TGTGCCAGCAGCCAGCCCATTAGCGGGGGGTGGGTCAATGAGCAGTTCTTC.